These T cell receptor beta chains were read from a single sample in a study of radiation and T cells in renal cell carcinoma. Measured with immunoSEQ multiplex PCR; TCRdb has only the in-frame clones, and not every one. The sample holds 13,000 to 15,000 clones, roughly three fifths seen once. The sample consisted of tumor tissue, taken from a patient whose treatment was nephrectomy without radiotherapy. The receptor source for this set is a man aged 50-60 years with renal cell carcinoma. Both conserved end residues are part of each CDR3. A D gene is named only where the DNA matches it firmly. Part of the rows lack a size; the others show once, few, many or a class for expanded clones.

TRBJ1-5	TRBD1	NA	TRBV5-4	TGTGCCAGCATTCGACAGGGAGGCAATCAGCCCCAGCATTTT	CASIRQGGNQPQHF
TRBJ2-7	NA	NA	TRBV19	TGTGCCAGTTCCGCCAACAGGGACGAGCAGTACTTC	CASSANRDEQYF
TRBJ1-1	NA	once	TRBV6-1	TGTGCCAGCAGTTTACGGACAGTGCCTGAAGCTTTCTTT	CASSLRTVPEAFF
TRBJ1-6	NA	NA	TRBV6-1	TGTGCCAGCAGCCGGACAGACGATTCACCCCTCCACTTT	CASSRTDDSPLHF
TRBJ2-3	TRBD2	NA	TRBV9	TGTGCCAGCAGCGTAGAACTAGCGGAAGATACGCAGTATTTT	CASSVELAEDTQYF
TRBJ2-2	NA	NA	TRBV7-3	TGTGCCAGCAGCCTTAAGACTAACACCGGGGAGCTGTTTTTT	CASSLKTNTGELFF
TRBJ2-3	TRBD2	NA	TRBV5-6	TGTGCCAGCAGCCCATTATCCGGGACTAGCGGGAGTAGCACAGATACGCAGTATTTT	CASSPLSGTSGSSTDTQYF
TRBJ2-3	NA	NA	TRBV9	TGTGCCAGCAGCCCTCGCCCCAGCACAGATACGCAGTATTTT	CASSPRPSTDTQYF
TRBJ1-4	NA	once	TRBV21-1	TGTGCCAGCAGCAAAGGGAGACAGGGTAGGGAAAAACTGTTTTTT	CASSKGRQGREKLFF
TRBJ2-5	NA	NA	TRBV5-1	TGCGCCAGCAGCTTGGTAGGGGGAAGCTCGCAAGAGACCCAGTACTTC	CASSLVGGSSQETQYF
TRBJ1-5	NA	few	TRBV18	TGTGCCAGCTCACCGGACGGAAACAATCAGCCCCAGCATTTT	CASSPDGNNQPQHF
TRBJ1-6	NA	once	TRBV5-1	TGCGCCAGCAGCTTGTCAAATTCACCCCTCCACTTT	CASSLSNSPLHF
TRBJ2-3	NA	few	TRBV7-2	TGTGCCAGCAGCTTAGCGTATTTAGGGGGCACAGATACGCAGTATTTT	CASSLAYLGGTDTQYF
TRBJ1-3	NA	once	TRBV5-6	TGTGCCAGCAGCTTTCCCGGGACGGGTTTACGATCTGGAAACACCATATATTTT	CASSFPGTGLRSGNTIYF
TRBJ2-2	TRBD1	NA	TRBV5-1	TGCGCCAGCTTTCCGGGACAGGGAAAGACCGGGGAGCTGTTTTTT	CASFPGQGKTGELFF
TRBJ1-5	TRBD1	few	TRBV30	TGTGCCTGGTCGGGCAGGGGGCCCAATCAGCCCCAGCATTTT	CAWSGRGPNQPQHF
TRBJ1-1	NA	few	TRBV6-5	TGTGCCAGCAGTCCGCAGGGGCCCACTGAAGCTTTCTTT	CASSPQGPTEAFF
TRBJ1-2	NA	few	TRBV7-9	TGTGCCAGCAGCTTAGGGCAGGAATATGGCTACACCTTC	CASSLGQEYGYTF
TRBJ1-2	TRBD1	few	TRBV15	TGTGCCACCAGCAGGGACAAGGGGACAGATTATGGCTACACCTTC	CATSRDKGTDYGYTF
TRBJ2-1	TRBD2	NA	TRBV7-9	TGTGCCAGCAGCTTCGGGACGGGACTAGCGGGGGGAAATGAGCAGTTCTTC	CASSFGTGLAGGNEQFF
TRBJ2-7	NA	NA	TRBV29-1	TGCAGCGTCGGCCGGAGCTCCTACGAGCAGTACTTC	CSVGRSSYEQYF
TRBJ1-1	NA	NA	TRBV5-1	TGCGCCAGCAGCTTGGACATCCTGACTGAAGCTTTCTTT	CASSLDILTEAFF
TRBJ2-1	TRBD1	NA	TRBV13	TGTGCCAGCAGTTCATTCCCATGGGACAGGGTCATGGGTGAGCAGTTCTTC	CASSSFPWDRVMGEQFF
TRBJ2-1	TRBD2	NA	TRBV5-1	TGCGCCAGCACCCCGGGACTACACGTGGAGCAGTTCTTC	CASTPGLHVEQFF
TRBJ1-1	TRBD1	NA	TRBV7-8	TGTGCCAGCAGCCTTCAGGGGGCGAACACTGAAGCTTTCTTT	CASSLQGANTEAFF
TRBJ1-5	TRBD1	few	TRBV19	TGTGCCAGTAGTATAAAGTGGACAGGGAAGGGTCAGCCCCAGCATTTT	CASSIKWTGKGQPQHF
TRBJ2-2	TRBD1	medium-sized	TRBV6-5	TGTGCCAGCAACAGGGGGCAGGTCGGGGAGCTGTTTTTT	CASNRGQVGELFF
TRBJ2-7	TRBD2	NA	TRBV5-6	TGTGCCAGCAGCTCAACCACTCTAGGACACTGGGGGGGGGAGCAGTACTTC	CASSSTTLGHWGGEQYF
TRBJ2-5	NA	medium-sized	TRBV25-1	TGTGCCAGCAGTGAAAACCCCGATGGGACCCAGTACTTC	CASSENPDGTQYF
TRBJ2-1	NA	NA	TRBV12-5	TGTGCTAGTGGTCCCCCAGGGCAGTTCGATAGGAATGAGCAGTTCTTC	CASGPPGQFDRNEQFF
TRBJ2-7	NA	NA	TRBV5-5	TGTGCCAGCAGCTTGGTAAGGTCAGGGCGCACCTACGAGCAGTACTTC	CASSLVRSGRTYEQYF